A selection of T cell receptor beta chains follows, all from one sample in a study of cytomegalovirus exposure and HLA in healthy donors. Profiling relied on immunoSEQ multiplex PCR, and the TCRdb table lists in-frame clones only, not all of them. Among 200,000 or so clones, about four fifths were seen once, and the ten largest hold 0.08% to 0.1%. Sequencing was carried out using PBMCs. These receptors all come from a boy between 2 and 10 years old in good health and CMV-seronegative. CDR3s include the opening cysteine and the closing phenylalanine or tryptophan. The D gene is left open where the match is weak. Only part of the rows carry a size: once, few, many, or a class if the clone is expanded.

d_call j_call clone_size v_call cdr3_nt cdr3_aa
- TRBJ2-3 - TRBV5-1 TGCGCCAGCAGCAGCGGCAGGAGGGGAAGCACAGATACGCAGTATTTT CASSSGRRGSTDTQYF
TRBD1 TRBJ1-6 - TRBV18 TGTGCCAGCTCTTCAAATAACAGGGGGCATGATTCACCCCTCCACTTT CASSSNNRGHDSPLHF
TRBD1 TRBJ1-2 - TRBV7-9 TGTTCCAGCAGCTCGGCCGGGACAGGGGGCTTAGGCTACACCTTC CSSSSAGTGGLGYTF
TRBD2 TRBJ2-5 few TRBV4-2 TGTGCCAGCAGCCAAGTTGGGTCTAGCGGGGGGGGTTTTATAGAGACCCAGTACTTC CASSQVGSSGGGFIETQYF
- TRBJ1-2 - TRBV30 TGTGCCTGGAGTCCTTTAGCAAGAGGCTACACCTTC CAWSPLARGYTF
- TRBJ1-6 once TRBV9 TGTGCCAGCAGCGCACGGGGGACGGATAATTCACCCCTCCACTTT CASSARGTDNSPLHF
- TRBJ2-5 - TRBV7-2 TGTGCCAGCAGCCCGTGGACACGTCAAGAGACCCAGTACTTC CASSPWTRQETQYF
- TRBJ1-2 - TRBV6-1 TGTGCCAGCAGTGAAATCCAGAACTATGGCTACACCTTC CASSEIQNYGYTF
- TRBJ2-3 - TRBV5-1 TGCGCCAGCAGCTTGGTTACGGGGTCCACAGATACGCAGTATTTT CASSLVTGSTDTQYF
TRBD2 TRBJ2-7 few TRBV19 TGTGCCAGTAGCCCAGCGGGGGGCGACGAGCAGTACTTC CASSPAGGDEQYF
- TRBJ2-7 - TRBV5-1 TGCGCCAGCAGCGACTCCTCCTACGAGCAGTACTTC CASSDSSYEQYF
- TRBJ1-1 few TRBV7-9 TGTGCCAGCAGCCGTGACACATTAGATGAAGCTTTCTTT CASSRDTLDEAFF
- TRBJ2-7 - TRBV5-6 TGTGCCAGCAGCTTGAGTAGCGGAGCCTACGAGCAGTACTTC CASSLSSGAYEQYF
- TRBJ1-5 - TRBV2 TGTGCCAGCAGTGATCGGCAGGGCGGTCAGCCCCAGCATTTT CASSDRQGGQPQHF
- TRBJ1-1 - TRBV30 TGTGCCTGGAGCGCCCATAACAGGTTCGGGGCTTTCTTT CAWSAHNRFGAFF
- TRBJ1-2 - TRBV18 TGTGCCAGCTCACCACCACCAGGGAGGTACGGCTACACCTTC CASSPPPGRYGYTF
- TRBJ1-1 - TRBV27 TGTGCCAGCAGTTCGTCATACGGGGGCACTGAAGCTTTCTTT CASSSSYGGTEAFF
- TRBJ2-1 - TRBV29-1 TGCAGCGTTGTGGGGGGACCCAACTCCTACAATGAGCAGTTCTTC CSVVGGPNSYNEQFF
- TRBJ2-3 - TRBV5-8 TGTGCCAGCAGCTTGGGAGCGGTAGATACGCAGTATTTT CASSLGAVDTQYF
TRBD1 TRBJ2-1 - TRBV19 TGTGCCAGCTTGAGACAGGGGGACTCCTACAATGAGCAGTTCTTC CASLRQGDSYNEQFF
- TRBJ2-1 - TRBV7-9 TGTGCCAGCAGCTTAGAGTTGAGCTCCTACAATGAGCAGTTCTTC CASSLELSSYNEQFF
- TRBJ1-6 - TRBV4-1 TGCGCCAGCAGCCAATTGCTAGGAAATAATTCACCCCTCCACTTT CASSQLLGNNSPLHF
TRBD1 TRBJ1-5 - TRBV19 TGTGCCAGTAGTCGGGACAGGGACCAGCCCCAGCATTTT CASSRDRDQPQHF
TRBD1 TRBJ2-7 - TRBV19 TGTGCCAGTAGGCGACAGGGGGCGGAGAGCTCCTACGAGCAGTACTTC CASRRQGAESSYEQYF
TRBD1 TRBJ2-2 once TRBV5-6 TGTGCCAGCAGCTTGCTCGTGACAGGGTCTAACACCGGGGAGCTGTTTTTT CASSLLVTGSNTGELFF
- TRBJ2-7 - TRBV7-9 TGTGCCAGCAGCTACGCACGCGGATTCTACGAGCAGTACTTC CASSYARGFYEQYF
- TRBJ2-3 - TRBV2 TGTGCCAGCAGTCTAGGTACCTACACAGATACGCAGTATTTT CASSLGTYTDTQYF
- TRBJ2-3 - TRBV9 TGTGCCAGCAGCGTCGCGAGTTTCGGCACAGATACGCAGTATTTT CASSVASFGTDTQYF
- TRBJ2-5 - TRBV4-1 TGCGCCAGCAGCCAAGGAATAAAAAGCGGCCAGTACTTC CASSQGIKSGQYF
- TRBJ1-6 once TRBV5-4 TGTGCCAGCAGCTTTGGACGGGGAAATTCACCCCTCCACTTT CASSFGRGNSPLHF
TRBD1 TRBJ2-5 - TRBV27 TGTGCCAGCAGCCAAGGGCCCGGGACAGCGGAAGAGACCCAGTACTTC CASSQGPGTAEETQYF
TRBD1 TRBJ1-4 - TRBV25-1 TGTGCCAGCAGTGAATACAGGGGGCGCGAAAAACTGTTTTTT CASSEYRGREKLFF
- TRBJ2-1 - TRBV7-9 TGTGCCAGCAGCTTAGCGGCAGCCTACAATGAGCAGTTCTTC CASSLAAAYNEQFF
- TRBJ1-3 - TRBV19 TGTGCCAGTAGTATTCCAAAATCTGGAAACACCATATATTTT CASSIPKSGNTIYF
- TRBJ2-7 - TRBV5-6 TGTGCCAGCAGCTTGGGTGGGGGACTGAGTACGAAGCAGTACTTC CASSLGGGLSTKQYF
- TRBJ1-3 once TRBV6-5 TGTGCCAGCAGTTACACCGGGGGCTCTGGAAACACCATATATTTT CASSYTGGSGNTIYF
TRBD1 TRBJ2-7 - TRBV10-3 TGTGCCATCGGGAATAAAGGCAGGGGGTCTGGAGAGCAGTACTTC CAIGNKGRGSGEQYF
TRBD1 TRBJ1-6 - TRBV2 TGTGCCAGCAGGACAGGGTTGGGGGATTCACCCCTCCACTTT CASRTGLGDSPLHF
TRBD1 TRBJ2-5 - TRBV18 TGTGCCAGCTCACCCCAGACAGGGCACGAGACCCAGTACTTC CASSPQTGHETQYF
TRBD1 TRBJ2-3 - TRBV15 TGTGCCACCAGCAGAGGGACAGGGGGCACAGATACGCAGTATTTT CATSRGTGGTDTQYF